This section outlines one TCR beta chain sequence together with its context. Trimming pared 1 base from V and 3 bases from J, leaving 13 bases between. Looked up from germline, CDR1 is SGHAT and CDR2 is FQNNGV. This CDR3 spans 15 amino acids. The sample comes from a study of shared clonotypes between healthy human individuals. Assay: immunoSEQ multiplex PCR; the TCRdb copy retains only in-frame clones and omits some. The repertoire has millions of clones, about 93% of them found once; the top ten carry over 1.5%. Naive CD8 cells lacked CD45RO and underwent positive selection for CCR7, leaving out terminally differentiated effector memory CD45RA+ cells.

The source material was naive CD8+ T cells from PBMCs. This TCR derives from a man in his late teens or twenties in good health. Some clones in this sample may be carry-over from other donors' samples. This chain uses TRBV11-2 with TRBJ2-7; possibly TRBD2 for D (5 bases). The CDR3 spells CASSLAPRERYEQYF. CDR3 coding DNA: TGTGCCAGCAGCTTAGCCCCTCGGGAACGCTACGAGCAGTACTTC.